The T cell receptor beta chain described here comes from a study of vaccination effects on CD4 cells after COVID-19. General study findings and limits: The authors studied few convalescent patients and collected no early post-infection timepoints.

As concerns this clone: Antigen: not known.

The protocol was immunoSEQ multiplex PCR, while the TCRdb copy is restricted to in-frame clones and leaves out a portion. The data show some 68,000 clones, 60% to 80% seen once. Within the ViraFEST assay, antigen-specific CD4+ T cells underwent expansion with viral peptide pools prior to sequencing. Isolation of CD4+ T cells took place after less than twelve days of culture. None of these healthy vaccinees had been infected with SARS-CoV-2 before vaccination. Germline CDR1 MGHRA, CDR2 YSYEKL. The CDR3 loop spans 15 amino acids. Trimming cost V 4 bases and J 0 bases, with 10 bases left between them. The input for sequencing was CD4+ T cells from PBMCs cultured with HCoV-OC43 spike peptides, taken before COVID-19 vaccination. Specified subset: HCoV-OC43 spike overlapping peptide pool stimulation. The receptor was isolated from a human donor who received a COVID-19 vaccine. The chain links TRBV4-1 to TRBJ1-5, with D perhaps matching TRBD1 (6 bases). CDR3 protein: CASSRRTASNQPQHF. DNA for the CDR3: TGCGCCAGCAGCCGAAGGACAGCTAGCAATCAGCCCCAGCATTTT.